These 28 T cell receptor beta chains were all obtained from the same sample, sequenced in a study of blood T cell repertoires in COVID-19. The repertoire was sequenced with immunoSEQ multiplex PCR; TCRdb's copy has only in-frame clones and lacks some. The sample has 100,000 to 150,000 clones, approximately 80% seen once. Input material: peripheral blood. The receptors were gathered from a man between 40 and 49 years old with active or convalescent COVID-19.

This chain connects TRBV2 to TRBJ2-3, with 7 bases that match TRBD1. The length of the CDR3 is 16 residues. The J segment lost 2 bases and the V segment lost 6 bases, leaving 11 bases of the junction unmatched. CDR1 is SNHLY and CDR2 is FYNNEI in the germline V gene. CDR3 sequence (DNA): TGTGCCAGCAGCGGTCGACAGGGTTATATCACAGATACGCAGTATTTT. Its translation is CASSGRQGYITDTQYF.

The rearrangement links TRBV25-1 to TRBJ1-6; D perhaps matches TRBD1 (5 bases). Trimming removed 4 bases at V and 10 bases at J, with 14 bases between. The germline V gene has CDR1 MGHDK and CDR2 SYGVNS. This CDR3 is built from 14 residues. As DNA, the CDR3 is TGTGCCAGCAGTGTCCAGGGTTATGGATCACCCCTCCACTTT. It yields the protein CASSVQGYGSPLHF.

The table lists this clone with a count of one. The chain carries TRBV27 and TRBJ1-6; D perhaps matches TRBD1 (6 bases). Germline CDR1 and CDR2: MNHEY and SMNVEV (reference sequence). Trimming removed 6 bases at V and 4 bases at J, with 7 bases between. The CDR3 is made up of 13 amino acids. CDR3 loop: CASSGQYNSPLHF. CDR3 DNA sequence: TGTGCCAGCAGCGGACAGTATAATTCACCCCTCCACTTT.

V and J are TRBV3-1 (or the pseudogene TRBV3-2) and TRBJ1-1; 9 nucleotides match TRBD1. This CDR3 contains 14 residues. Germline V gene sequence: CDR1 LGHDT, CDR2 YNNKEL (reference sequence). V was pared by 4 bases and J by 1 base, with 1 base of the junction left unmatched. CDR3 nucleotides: TGTGCCAGCAGCCTGGGACAGGGGAACACTGAAGCTTTCTTT. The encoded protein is CASSLGQGNTEAFF.

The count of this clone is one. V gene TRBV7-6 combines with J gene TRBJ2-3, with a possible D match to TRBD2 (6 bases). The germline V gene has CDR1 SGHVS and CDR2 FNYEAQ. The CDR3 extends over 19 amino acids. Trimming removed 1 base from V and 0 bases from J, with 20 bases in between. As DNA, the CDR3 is TGTGCCAGCAGCTTAGAAGGTGTTGGGGGGAAGTCAAGCACAGATACGCAGTATTTT. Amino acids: CASSLEGVGGKSSTDTQYF.

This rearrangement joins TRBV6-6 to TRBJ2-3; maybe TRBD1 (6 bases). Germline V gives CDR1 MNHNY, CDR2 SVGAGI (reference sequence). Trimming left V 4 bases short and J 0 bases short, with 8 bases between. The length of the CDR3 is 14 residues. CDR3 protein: CASSSGTSTDTQYF. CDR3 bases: TGTGCCAGCAGTTCCGGGACAAGCACAGATACGCAGTATTTT.

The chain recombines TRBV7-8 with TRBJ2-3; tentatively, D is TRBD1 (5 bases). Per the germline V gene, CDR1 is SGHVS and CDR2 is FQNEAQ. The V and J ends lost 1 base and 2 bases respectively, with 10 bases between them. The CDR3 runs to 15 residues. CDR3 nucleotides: TGTGCCAGCAGCTTAGTGGGCAGGGACACAGATACGCAGTATTTT. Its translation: CASSLVGRDTDTQYF.

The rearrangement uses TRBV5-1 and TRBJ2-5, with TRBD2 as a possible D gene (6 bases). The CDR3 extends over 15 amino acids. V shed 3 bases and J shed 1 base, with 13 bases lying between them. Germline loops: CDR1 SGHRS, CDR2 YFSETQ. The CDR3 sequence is CASSSSSALQETQYF. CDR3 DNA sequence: TGCGCCAGCAGCTCCTCTAGCGCCCTCCAAGAGACCCAGTACTTC.

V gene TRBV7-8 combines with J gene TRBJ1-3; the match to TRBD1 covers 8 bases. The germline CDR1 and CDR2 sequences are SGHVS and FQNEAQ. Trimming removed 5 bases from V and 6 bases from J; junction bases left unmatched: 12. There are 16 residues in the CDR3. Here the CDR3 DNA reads TGTGCCAGCAGCCCCCCGGACAGGGTTCTGGCAAACACCATATATTTT. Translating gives CASSPPDRVLANTIYF.

This chain's CDR3 is CASSLNPTGWNTEAFF. CDR3 DNA: TGTGCCAGCAGCTTAAACCCTACAGGGTGGAACACTGAAGCTTTCTTT. The chain couples TRBV7-9 to TRBJ1-1, with a weak D call TRBD1 (6 bases). V dropped 2 bases and J dropped 1 base, with 14 bases sitting between them. Germline values: CDR1 SEHNR, CDR2 FQNEAQ (reference sequence). This CDR3 is built from 16 residues.

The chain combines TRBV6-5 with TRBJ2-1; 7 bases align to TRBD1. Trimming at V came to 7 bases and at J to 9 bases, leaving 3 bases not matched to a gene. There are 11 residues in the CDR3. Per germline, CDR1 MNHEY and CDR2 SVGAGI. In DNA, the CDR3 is TGTGCCAGCAAAGGGGGCATTGAGCAGTTCTTC. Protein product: CASKGGIEQFF.

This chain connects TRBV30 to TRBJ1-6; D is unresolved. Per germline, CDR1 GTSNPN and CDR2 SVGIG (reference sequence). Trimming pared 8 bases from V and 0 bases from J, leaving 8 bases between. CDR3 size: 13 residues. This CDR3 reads CALRSSYNSPLHF. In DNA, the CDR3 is TGTGCCCTTAGGAGCTCCTATAATTCACCCCTCCACTTT.

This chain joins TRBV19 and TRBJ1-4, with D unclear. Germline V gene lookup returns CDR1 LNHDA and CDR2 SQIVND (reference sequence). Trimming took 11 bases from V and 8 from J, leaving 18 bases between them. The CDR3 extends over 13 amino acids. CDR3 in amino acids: CAGRETALEKLFF. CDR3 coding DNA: TGTGCCGGCCGGGAGACGGCCTTAGAAAAACTGTTTTTT.

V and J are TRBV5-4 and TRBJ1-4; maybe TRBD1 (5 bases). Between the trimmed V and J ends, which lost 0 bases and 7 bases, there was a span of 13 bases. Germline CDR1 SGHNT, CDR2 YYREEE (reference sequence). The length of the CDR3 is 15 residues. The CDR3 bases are TGTGCCAGCAGCTTGGCCGGGACTACAAGTGAAAAACTGTTTTTT. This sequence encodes CASSLAGTTSEKLFF.

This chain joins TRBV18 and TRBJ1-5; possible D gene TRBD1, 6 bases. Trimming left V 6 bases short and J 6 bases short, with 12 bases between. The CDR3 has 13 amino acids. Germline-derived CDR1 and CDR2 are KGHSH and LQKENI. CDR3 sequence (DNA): TGTGCCAGCTCGGACAGCCGGGGTCAGCCCCAGCATTTT. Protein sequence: CASSDSRGQPQHF.

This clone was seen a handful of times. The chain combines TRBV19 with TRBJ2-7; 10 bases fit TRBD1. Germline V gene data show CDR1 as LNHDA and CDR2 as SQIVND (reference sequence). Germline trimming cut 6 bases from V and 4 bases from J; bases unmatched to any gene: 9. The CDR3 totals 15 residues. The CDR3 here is CASRKGTGESYEQYF. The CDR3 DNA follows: TGTGCCAGTAGGAAAGGGACAGGGGAATCGTACGAGCAGTACTTC.

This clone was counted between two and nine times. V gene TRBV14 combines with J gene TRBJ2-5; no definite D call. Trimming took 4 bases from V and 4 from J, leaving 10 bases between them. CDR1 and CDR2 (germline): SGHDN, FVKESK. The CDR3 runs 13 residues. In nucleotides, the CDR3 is TGTGCCAGCAGCCTAGTAGAACGAGAGACCCAGTACTTC. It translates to CASSLVERETQYF.

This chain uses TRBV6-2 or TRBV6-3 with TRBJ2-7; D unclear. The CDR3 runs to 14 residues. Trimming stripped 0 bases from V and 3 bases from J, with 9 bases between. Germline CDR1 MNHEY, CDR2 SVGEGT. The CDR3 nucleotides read TGTGCCAGCAGTTACTCGGTGGGCTACTACGAGCAGTACTTC. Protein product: CASSYSVGYYEQYF.

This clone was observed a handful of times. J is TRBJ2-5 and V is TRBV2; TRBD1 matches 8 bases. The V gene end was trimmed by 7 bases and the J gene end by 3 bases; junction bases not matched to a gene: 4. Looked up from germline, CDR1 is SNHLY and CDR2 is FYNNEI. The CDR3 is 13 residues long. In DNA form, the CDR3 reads TGTGCCAGCATCGTGGACAGGGAAGAGACCCAGTACTTC. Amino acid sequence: CASIVDREETQYF.

The CDR3 spells CASSLVSGGYEQYF. The CDR3 nucleotides are TGTGCCAGCAGCTTAGTATCGGGGGGGTACGAGCAGTACTTC. The chain joins TRBV7-8 to TRBJ2-7; 8 nucleotides line up with TRBD2. The CDR3 runs 14 residues. The J segment lost 4 bases and the V segment lost 1 base, leaving 3 bases of the junction unmatched. Germline CDR1 is SGHVS and CDR2 is FQNEAQ.

The CDR3 DNA is TGTGCCACCAAAGAAGGGGGATCCGGCACCGGGGAGCTGTTTTTT. Translating gives CATKEGGSGTGELFF. The chain uses TRBV19 and TRBJ2-2; D might be TRBD1 (6 bases). V lost 10 bases, J lost 4 bases, and 19 bases lay in between. The germline V gene encodes CDR1 LNHDA and CDR2 SQIVND (reference sequence). CDR3 length: 15 residues.

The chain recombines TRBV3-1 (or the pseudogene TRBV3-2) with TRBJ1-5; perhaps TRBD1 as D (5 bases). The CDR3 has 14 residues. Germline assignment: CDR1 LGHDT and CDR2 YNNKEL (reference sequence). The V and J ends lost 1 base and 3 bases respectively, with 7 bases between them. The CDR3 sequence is CASSQGQFNQPQHF. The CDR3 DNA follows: TGTGCCAGCAGCCAAGGACAGTTCAATCAGCCCCAGCATTTT.

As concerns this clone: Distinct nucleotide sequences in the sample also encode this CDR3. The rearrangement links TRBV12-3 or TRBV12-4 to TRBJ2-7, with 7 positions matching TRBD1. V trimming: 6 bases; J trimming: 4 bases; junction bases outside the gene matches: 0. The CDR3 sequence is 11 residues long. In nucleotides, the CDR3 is TGTGCCAGCAGACAGGGGTACGAGCAGTACTTC. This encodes CASRQGYEQYF.

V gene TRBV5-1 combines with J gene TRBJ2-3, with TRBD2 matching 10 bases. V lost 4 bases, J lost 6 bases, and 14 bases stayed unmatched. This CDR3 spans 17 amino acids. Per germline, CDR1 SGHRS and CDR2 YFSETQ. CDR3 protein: CASSPRSLAGVSDTQYF. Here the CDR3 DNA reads TGCGCCAGCAGCCCGCGAAGCCTAGCGGGGGTATCGGATACGCAGTATTTT.

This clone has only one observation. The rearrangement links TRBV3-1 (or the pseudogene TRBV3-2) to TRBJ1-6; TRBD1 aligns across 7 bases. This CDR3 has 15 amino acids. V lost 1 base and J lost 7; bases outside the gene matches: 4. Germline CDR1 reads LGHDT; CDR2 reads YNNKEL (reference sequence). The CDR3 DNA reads TGTGCCAGCAGCCAAGCAGGGACAGTAAATTCACCCCTCCACTTT. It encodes CASSQAGTVNSPLHF.

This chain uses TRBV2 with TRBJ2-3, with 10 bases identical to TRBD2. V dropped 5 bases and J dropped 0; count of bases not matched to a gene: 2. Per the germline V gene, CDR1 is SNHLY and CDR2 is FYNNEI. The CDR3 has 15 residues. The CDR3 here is CASSWTSGSTDTQYF. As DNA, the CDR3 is TGTGCCAGCAGTTGGACTAGCGGAAGCACAGATACGCAGTATTTT.

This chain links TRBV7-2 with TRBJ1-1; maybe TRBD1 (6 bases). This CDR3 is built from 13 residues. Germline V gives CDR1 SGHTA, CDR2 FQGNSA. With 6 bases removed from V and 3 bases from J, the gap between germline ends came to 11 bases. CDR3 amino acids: CASSPQGYTEAFF. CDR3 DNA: TGTGCCAGCAGTCCACAGGGATACACTGAAGCTTTCTTT.

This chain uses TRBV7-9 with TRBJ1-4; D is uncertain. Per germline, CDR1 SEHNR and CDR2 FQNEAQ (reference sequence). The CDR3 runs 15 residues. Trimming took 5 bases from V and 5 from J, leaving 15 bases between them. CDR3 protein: CASSPVGEGNEKLFF. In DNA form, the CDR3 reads TGTGCCAGCAGCCCCGTCGGTGAGGGAAATGAAAAACTGTTTTTT.